This TCR beta chain was retrieved from a study of T cell responses to AZD1222 COVID-19 vaccine. Generated by immunoSEQ multiplex PCR, the TCRdb table keeps only in-frame clones and is missing some. The sample records some 170,000 clones, around 90% being singletons. The CDR3 length is 17 residues. The ends were cut back, 6 bases at V and 5 bases at J, with 25 bases in the middle. CDR1 and CDR2 (germline): SGHTS, YDEGEE. The chain recombines TRBV5-8 with TRBJ2-3; no firm D call. The sample here was peripheral blood, taken on day 0 of MenACWY control vaccination. This receptor was obtained from an adult in good health. The CDR3, as DNA: TGTGCCAGCATCCTGTTCCGGATGGCAACCAGTGGAGATACGCAGTATTTT. It is translated as CASILFRMATSGDTQYF.